Detailed here is one T cell receptor (beta chain). Its binding antigen is unknown. Base qualities were left out, and no much larger clone turns up one base away. The V end gives up 3 bases and the J end 8 bases, leaving 4 bases in the junction not matched to a gene. In the germline V gene, CDR1 corresponds to LGHNA and CDR2 to YNFKEQ. Taken from cysteine to phenylalanine, the CDR3 has 14 residues. The sequence is cut down to CDR3 DNA, 42 bases in frame from base 1. This sample is drawn from a study of PD-1 blockade in classical Hodgkin lymphoma (dated by TCRdb to about 2020). For context, the study as a whole: Nivolumab dosing was 3 mg/kg intravenously every 2 weeks, continuing until either disease progression or unacceptable toxicity. To define a peripheral blood immune signature of response to PD-1 blockade in classical Hodgkin lymphoma, the study combined TCR beta sequencing with CyTOF.

Summary of the overall study and its limitations: Baseline TCR diversity was reported as lower in newly diagnosed patients than in healthy donors, and lower still in relapsed/refractory patients. Lower diversity was seen in patients whose nivolumab began less than 1 year after ASCT, and these patients were left out of later analyses so that immune reconstitution would not confound the results. CD4+ but not CD8+ TCR diversity rose significantly by C4D1 (p=0.0027 vs p=0.16), most apparent in complete responders (p=0.02). Only a single clinical trial cohort was studied, and what caused the repertoire differences, possibly disease activity or prior therapy, remained undefined. Among trial patients, those achieving complete response had baseline diversity similar to that of newly diagnosed patients, while diversity was significantly lower in partial responders and progressors.

The time point label corresponds to: cycle 1 day 1 (C1D1), immediately before nivolumab initiation. Every trial patient had relapsed following autologous stem cell transplantation, and prior brentuximab vedotin exposure was what differed among cohorts A, B and C. The trial cohort was composed of about 60 patients with relapsed/refractory classical Hodgkin lymphoma, for whom complete response, partial response or progressive disease was recorded as best overall response. In the multi-cohort phase II CheckMate 205 trial, trial patients received single-agent nivolumab. Best overall response was determined by an independent review committee according to the 2007 International Working Group response criteria. PBMCs from the trial were collected at three points: immediately before nivolumab initiation (C1D1), and during therapy at cycle 2 day 1 and cycle 4 day 1. Peripheral blood was collected in 8 mL Vacutainer Cell Preparation Tubes, from which PBMCs were isolated by centrifugation and then cryopreserved.

The Qiagen DNeasy kit was used to extract genomic DNA from unsorted PBMCs and from the negatively selected CD4+ and CD8+ fractions. Amplification of TCR beta CDR3 regions was done by immunoSEQ multiplex PCR with primers that anneal to V and J segments. A synthetic immune receptor repertoire was used to minimize amplification bias, and any remaining bias was removed computationally after sequencing. The authors' analysis ran thus. Custom Python scripts were used to quantify repertoire diversity as the Shannon entropy index. Unsorted, CD4+ and CD8+ repertoires were analyzed separately, except in combined analyses where CD4+ and CD8+ sequences were merged in silico. A clone counted as expanded when the clone's frequency after treatment rose at least 2-fold relative to C1D1, and clones undetected at baseline were given a pseudocount of 0.5. Singleton clones were defined as clones with 0 or 1 copy at C1D1, and non-singleton clones were defined as clones with 2 or more copies. Clones expanded in unsorted samples were labelled as CD4+, CD8+ or unknown by matching protein sequences in sorted samples from the same patient. Diversity changes from C1D1 to C4D1 were tested in paired samples using Wilcoxon tests. Entries here come from immuneACCESS through TCRdb and include only in-frame sequences with V and J called. Some clones fail to appear in such tables; in the studies checked, an unresolved V gene covers under half of the shortfall, and the cause of the remainder is unknown. The V and J calls and clone size are taken from that table; D and trimming were inferred from the DNA. Counted in this sample were 30,000 to 40,000 clones; 76% of them appeared once. The ten largest account for approximately 11% of the sample.

The chain joins TRBV4-2 to TRBJ2-1; 10 central nucleotides agree with TRBD2. Material: peripheral blood mononuclear cells (PBMCs), obtained at baseline. The sequence was obtained from a human donor with classical Hodgkin lymphoma. The CDR3 protein is CASSQGLAIDEQFF. At the DNA level, the sequence is TGTGCCAGCAGCCAGGGACTAGCGATTGATGAGCAGTTCTTC.